The 32 T cell receptor beta chains given below trace back to one sample, sequenced in a study of OX40 agonist ivuxolimab in advanced cancers. Profiling relied on immunoSEQ multiplex PCR, and the TCRdb table lists in-frame clones only, not all of them. Counted here are about 58,000 clones, just over 85% occurring once; the ten biggest clones make up approximately 1%. This sample comprised CD4+ or CD8+ T cells sorted from blood, obtained in a trial of the OX40 agonist ivuxolimab. The receptors were sampled from an adult with an advanced solid tumor such as melanoma, head and neck, liver or kidney cancer.

CDR3 in DNA: TGTGCCAGCAGTGAAGCGCCCGGGGCTAACTATGGCTACACCTTC. This sequence encodes CASSEAPGANYGYTF. This chain links TRBV6-1 with TRBJ1-2; D is ambiguous. The V end lost 0 bases, the J end lost 0 bases, and 8 bases lay between the germline ends. Per the germline V gene, CDR1 is MNHNS and CDR2 is SASEGT. This CDR3 contains 15 residues.

V usage is TRBV6-6 and J usage is TRBJ1-5; 9 bases are a match to TRBD1. The CDR3 runs 14 residues. With 6 bases clipped from V and 5 bases from J, the junction kept 5 bases outside the gene matches. From germline, CDR1 is MNHNY and CDR2 SVGAGI (reference sequence). The CDR3 coding sequence is TGTGCCAGCAGCCCGGACAGGGGCGATCAGCCCCAGCATTTT. It translates to CASSPDRGDQPQHF.

This sequence joins TRBV10-3 and TRBJ1-1; D call uncertain. Trimming took 6 bases from V and 2 from J, leaving 10 bases between them. The CDR3 contains 13 residues. The germline V gene encodes CDR1 ENHRY and CDR2 SYGVKD. The CDR3 region has the DNA TGTGCCATCAGGATGGAGGGAAACACTGAAGCTTTCTTT. This sequence encodes CAIRMEGNTEAFF.

This chain uses TRBV10-3 with TRBJ1-5, with no clear D. The CDR3 consists of 13 residues. The germline gives CDR1 ENHRY, CDR2 SYGVKD. Trimming took off 3 bases at V and 7 bases at J, with 10 bases between the two ends. CDR3 sequence reads: CAISEGFEQPQHF. In DNA, the CDR3 is TGTGCCATCAGTGAAGGGTTTGAGCAGCCCCAGCATTTT.

The CDR3 DNA sequence: TGTGCCAGCAGTGGTAGCCGGGCGGGTGGCCAGCCCCAGCATTTT. Encoded protein: CASSGSRAGGQPQHF. The chain links TRBV2 to TRBJ1-5; D ambiguous. The CDR3 runs 15 residues. V was cut by 4 bases and J by 7 bases, with 17 bases left in between. Looked up from germline, CDR1 is SNHLY and CDR2 is FYNNEI. Full variable domain (outside the CDR3, taken from reference TRBV2 and TRBJ1-5): EPEVTQTPSHQVTQMGQEVILRCVPISNHLYFYWYRQILGQKVEFLVSFYNNEISEKSEIFDDQFSVERPDGSNFTLKIRSTKLEDSAMYFCASSGSRAGGQPQHFGDGTRLSIL.

The chain employs TRBV2 and TRBJ1-2, with no clear D. Trimming removed 7 bases at V and 7 bases at J, with 19 bases between. The CDR3 contains 14 residues. From germline, CDR1 is SNHLY and CDR2 FYNNEI. This CDR3 is CASIRWPGRAGYTF. CDR3 nucleotide sequence: TGTGCCAGCATCCGGTGGCCGGGTCGGGCTGGCTACACCTTC.

This clone was detected once. At the DNA level, this CDR3 is encoded by other sequences in the same sample as well. The chain is built from TRBV18 and TRBJ2-5; D is ambiguous. Germline V gene lookup returns CDR1 KGHSH and CDR2 LQKENI. Trimming stripped 3 bases from V and 5 bases from J, with 4 bases between. The CDR3 has 11 residues. In DNA form, the CDR3 reads TGTGCCAGCTCACCGGAGGAGACCCAGTACTTC. It specifies CASSPEETQYF.

This chain connects TRBV19 to TRBJ2-3; D is ambiguous. The CDR3 extends over 13 amino acids. Germline loops: CDR1 LNHDA, CDR2 SQIVND (reference sequence). The V and J ends lost 6 bases and 8 bases respectively, with 15 bases between them. In DNA form, the CDR3 reads TGTGCCAGTAGGACATCCTCAGATCCTACGCAGTATTTT. Protein sequence: CASRTSSDPTQYF.

The chain combines TRBV6-1 with TRBJ2-1; 8 positions agree with TRBD2. Looked up from germline, CDR1 is MNHNS and CDR2 is SASEGT. This CDR3 comprises 13 residues. V dropped 7 bases and J dropped 7; count of bases not matched to a gene: 6. The CDR3 coding sequence is TGTGCCAGCATTGTAGCGGGGAGTAATGAGCAGTTCTTC. Amino acid sequence: CASIVAGSNEQFF.

The rearrangement links TRBV5-1 to TRBJ1-1; perhaps TRBD1 as D (5 bases). Germline lookup yields CDR1 SGHRS and CDR2 YFSETQ. The CDR3 consists of 15 residues. Trimming took 1 base from V and 4 from J, leaving 14 bases between them. The CDR3 sequence: CASSLLGQGFTEAFF. CDR3 DNA: TGCGCCAGCAGCTTGCTAGGGCAGGGCTTCACTGAAGCTTTCTTT.

The chain recombines TRBV5-6 with TRBJ1-1, with TRBD1 as a possible D gene (5 bases). Germline V gene data show CDR1 as SGHDT and CDR2 as YYEEEE. The CDR3 length is 15 residues. Trimming pared 7 bases from V and 0 bases from J, leaving 16 bases between. CDR3 loop: CASYSSRAMNTEAFF. The CDR3 bases are TGTGCCAGCTACTCAAGCAGGGCGATGAACACTGAAGCTTTCTTT.

The chain carries TRBV7-2 and TRBJ1-1; no reliable D call. V was shortened by 3 bases and J by 5 bases, with 13 bases between the two germline ends. Germline V gene lookup returns CDR1 SGHTA and CDR2 FQGNSA. This CDR3 comprises 14 residues. The CDR3 DNA is TGTGCCAGCAGCTTCTTCGACCCGGAGACTGAAGCTTTCTTT. This encodes CASSFFDPETEAFF.

This clone was seen a few times. The J gene is TRBJ2-7, the V gene TRBV6-9, with 10 bases fitting TRBD1. CDR1 and CDR2 from the germline V gene are MNHGY and SVAAGI. This CDR3 has 14 residues. The trim removed 7 bases at V and 5 bases at J, leaving 8 bases unmatched. This chain's CDR3 is CASTTGTGVDEQYF. The CDR3 bases are TGTGCCAGCACCACCGGGACAGGGGTCGACGAGCAGTACTTC.

This clone turned up a few times. The V gene is TRBV10-2, the J gene TRBJ1-1; D not certain. Germline V gene data show CDR1 as WSHSY and CDR2 as SAAADI. The CDR3 is 13 amino acids. The V gene lost 7 bases and the J gene lost 0 bases, with 9 bases spanning the gap. The CDR3 nucleotides are TGCGCCAGCACCCATACCATGAACACTGAAGCTTTCTTT. Protein product: CASTHTMNTEAFF.

This clone was seen once. This CDR3 reads CASSPLGGGGSTEAFF. CDR3 in DNA: TGCGCCAGCAGCCCCCTTGGCGGGGGGGGATCCACTGAAGCTTTCTTT. V gene TRBV4-1 combines with J gene TRBJ1-1, with D possibly being TRBD1 (5 bases). V lost 4 bases, J lost 4 bases, and 19 bases lay in between. In germline, CDR1 is MGHRA, CDR2 YSYEKL. CDR3 size: 16 residues.

The J gene is TRBJ2-5, the V gene TRBV15; 9 bases fit TRBD1. This CDR3 region has 13 residues. Germline V gives CDR1 LNHNV, CDR2 YYDKDF (reference sequence). V shed 4 bases and J 5 bases; nucleotides not matched to a gene: 2. In nucleotides, the CDR3 is TGTGCCACCAGCAAAGGGACAGGGGAGACCCAGTACTTC. Encoded protein: CATSKGTGETQYF.

This chain links TRBV29-1 with TRBJ1-4; TRBD1 agrees at 11 bases. V lost 6 bases, J lost 7 bases, and 13 bases stayed unmatched. The CDR3 runs 16 residues. CDR1 and CDR2 (germline): SQVTM, ANQGSEA. The chain's CDR3 is CSVKNPAGTGGEKLFF. The DNA for the CDR3 is TGCAGCGTAAAAAATCCCGCCGGGACAGGGGGTGAAAAACTGTTTTTT. Together with reference TRBV29-1 and TRBJ1-4, the CDR3 gives the full variable domain: SAVISQKPSRDICQRGTSLTIQCQVDSQVTMMFWYRQQPGQSLTLIATANQGSEATYESGFVIDKFPISRPNLTFSTLTVSNMSPEDSSIYLCSVKNPAGTGGEKLFFGSGTQLSVL.

This clone was counted once. This chain joins TRBV6-1 and TRBJ2-7, with D perhaps TRBD2 (5 bases). CDR1 MNHNS and CDR2 SASEGT come from the germline V gene. The length of the CDR3 is 13 residues. Trimming removed 3 bases at V and 12 bases at J, with 18 bases between. Here the CDR3 reads CASSEGRPALLYF. CDR3 sequence (DNA): TGTGCCAGCAGTGAGGGGAGACCTGCGCTGCTGTACTTC.

This rearrangement joins TRBV4-1 to TRBJ2-1, with 9 bases aligning to TRBD2. Germline CDR1 reads MGHRA; CDR2 reads YSYEKL. The CDR3 covers 16 residues. The junction had 9 bases not matched to a gene; V was cut back by 2 bases and J by 7 bases. The CDR3 sequence is CASSQILAGVKNEQFF. CDR3 in DNA: TGCGCCAGCAGCCAAATCTTAGCGGGGGTAAAGAATGAGCAGTTCTTC.

This clone was seen a few times. V and J are TRBV7-2 and TRBJ1-2; 11 positions match TRBD1. The CDR3 covers 16 residues. The V gene's germline CDR1 is SGHTA and CDR2 FQGNSA. V dropped 1 base and J dropped 6; count of bases not matched to a gene: 7. The CDR3 DNA follows: TGTGCCAGCAGCTTAGGTGGGACAGGGGGAGGCCATGGCTACACCTTC. Translating it yields CASSLGGTGGGHGYTF.

The chain links TRBV5-4 to TRBJ2-5; 8 nucleotides agree with TRBD2. CDR1 is SGHNT, CDR2 YYREEE, per germline (reference sequence). J lost 2 bases, V lost 3 bases, and 15 bases had no gene match. CDR3 length: 18 residues. The CDR3 coding sequence is TGTGCCAGCAGCTGGACGGCTGGCGGGGGGCCAGGGCAAGAGACCCAGTACTTC. It specifies CASSWTAGGGPGQETQYF.

The chain uses TRBV30 and TRBJ1-4; D possibly corresponds to TRBD1 (6 bases). The germline V and J ends were trimmed by 2 bases and 10 bases, with 14 bases remaining between them. CDR1 and CDR2 (germline): GTSNPN, SVGIG (reference sequence). The CDR3 sequence is 13 residues long. As DNA, the CDR3 is TGTGCCTGGAGTACAGGAGAAGGGGGAAAACTGTTTTTT. Protein product: CAWSTGEGGKLFF.

This clone was recorded only once. The sample carries other DNA sequences with the same CDR3. V gene TRBV18 combines with J gene TRBJ1-2; D gene uncertain. CDR3 length: 13 residues. CDR1 and CDR2 from the germline V gene are KGHSH and LQKENI. Trimming cost V 3 bases and J 2 bases, with 7 bases left between them. DNA of the CDR3: TGTGCCAGCTCACCGGGAGGAAACTATGGCTACACCTTC. Amino acid sequence: CASSPGGNYGYTF.

This clone was seen a handful of times. The chain uses TRBV19 and TRBJ2-3; the D gene is possibly TRBD2 (6 bases). V gave up 7 bases and J gave up 0 bases, with 20 bases separating them. Germline lookup yields CDR1 LNHDA and CDR2 SQIVND (reference sequence). This CDR3 is 17 amino acids long. As DNA, the CDR3 is TGTGCCAGTAAGGGGCTAGCGAGGAGTCCTAGCACAGATACGCAGTATTTT. Translation gives CASKGLARSPSTDTQYF.

The rearrangement joins TRBV7-8 to TRBJ1-3, with unresolved D. With 1 base removed from V and 2 bases from J, the gap between germline ends came to 12 bases. There are 16 residues in the CDR3. Germline V gene lookup returns CDR1 SGHVS and CDR2 FQNEAQ. Here the CDR3 DNA reads TGTGCCAGCAGCTTAGTTGGTAGGACTGCTGGAAACACCATATATTTT. The encoded protein is CASSLVGRTAGNTIYF.

The J gene is TRBJ2-2, the V gene TRBV11-3; possibly TRBD1 for D (6 bases). There are 15 residues in the CDR3. The V and J ends lost 1 base and 1 base respectively, with 7 bases between them. From germline, CDR1 is SGHNT and CDR2 YENEEA. As DNA, the CDR3 is TGTGCCAGCAGCTTAGGAGGGGGGAACACCGGGGAGCTGTTTTTT. Translated, it gives CASSLGGGNTGELFF.

This chain connects TRBV7-6 to TRBJ1-3; weak D call: TRBD1 (5 bases). The CDR3 is 16 amino acids. Between the trimmed V and J ends, which lost 4 bases and 1 base, there was a span of 14 bases. The V gene's germline CDR1 is SGHVS and CDR2 FNYEAQ. CDR3 loop: CASSSQSQGSGNTIYF. The DNA of the CDR3 is TGTGCCAGCAGCTCTCAGTCCCAGGGATCTGGAAACACCATATATTTT.

This clone was recorded once. The CDR3, as DNA: TGTGCCAGTACCCTAAGGGGAGGAAGAGTGACTGAAGCTTTCTTT. Translation gives CASTLRGGRVTEAFF. V is TRBV19 and J is TRBJ1-1, with D perhaps matching TRBD1 (5 bases). Germline V gene sequence: CDR1 LNHDA, CDR2 SQIVND (reference sequence). Trimming shortened V by 7 bases and J by 5 bases, and 20 bases separated the two germline ends. The CDR3 length is 15 residues.

The rearrangement links TRBV28 to TRBJ1-2, with TRBD1 as a possible D gene (5 bases). CDR1 is MDHEN and CDR2 is SYDVKM in the germline V gene. V shed 3 bases and J shed 5 bases, with 16 bases lying between them. This CDR3 has 15 amino acids. The CDR3 sequence: CASSFKGAYIYGYTF. CDR3 sequence (DNA): TGTGCCAGCAGTTTCAAAGGGGCGTACATTTATGGCTACACCTTC.

Within the sample, this clone is medium-sized (0.01 to 0.1%). The chain links TRBV5-1 to TRBJ1-1; 8 positions agree with TRBD1. Losses at the gene ends were 0 bases for V and 8 bases for J; bases not matched to a gene: 9. From germline, CDR1 is SGHRS and CDR2 YFSETQ. CDR3 length: 15 amino acids. The CDR3 DNA sequence: TGCGCCAGCAGCTTGGAGGGGGGCCGGGACAGGGAAGCTTTCTTT. It codes for CASSLEGGRDREAFF.

The gene calls are TRBV11-2 and TRBJ1-3; D is ambiguous. V was cut by 1 base and J by 2 bases, with 12 bases left in between. Germline assignment: CDR1 SGHAT and CDR2 FQNNGV. The length of the CDR3 is 16 residues. The CDR3 region is CASSLALAQTGNTIYF. CDR3 DNA sequence: TGTGCCAGCAGCTTAGCCCTTGCACAGACTGGAAACACCATATATTTT. The complete variable domain, with remaining parts taken from reference TRBV11-2 and TRBJ1-3, reads EAGVAQSPRYKIIEKRQSVAFWCNPISGHATLYWYQQILGQGPKLLIQFQNNGVVDDSQLPKDRFSAERLKGVDSTLKIQPAKLEDSAVYLCASSLALAQTGNTIYFGEGSWLTVV.

V gene TRBV5-1 combines with J gene TRBJ2-2; the match to TRBD2 covers 14 bases. The CDR3 length is 18 residues. Per the germline V gene, CDR1 is SGHRS and CDR2 is YFSETQ. V lost 0 bases to trimming and J lost 1 base; unmatched junction nucleotides: 2. CDR3 residues: CASSLAGTSGGNTGELFF. In nucleotides, the CDR3 is TGCGCCAGCAGCTTGGCTGGGACTAGCGGGGGGAACACCGGGGAGCTGTTTTTT.